The rows below give T cell receptor beta chains drawn from one sample of a study of blood T cell repertoires in COVID-19. Sequencing used immunoSEQ multiplex PCR; TCRdb keeps in-frame clones, though not all of them. The top ten hold 0.99% of the sample, which has 150,000 to 200,000 clones, 86% seen once. The material sequenced was peripheral blood. The receptor source for this set is a man younger than 35 with acute or convalescent COVID-19. Both conserved end residues are part of each CDR3. D genes are given only for firm matches. Clone size, where shown, is once, few, many, or a class for clones that have expanded.

>TRBD2|TRBJ2-1|TRBV30|NA
CAWTQGLAGGQFF
TGTGCCTGGACACAGGGACTAGCGGGGGGGCAGTTCTTC
>NA|TRBJ2-3|TRBV5-6|NA
CASSLGGPLTSTDTQYF
TGTGCCAGCAGCTTGGGCGGCCCATTAACTAGCACAGATACGCAGTATTTT
>NA|TRBJ2-2|TRBV7-9|NA
CASTHTGRTGELFF
TGTGCCAGCACCCATACAGGGCGCACCGGGGAGCTGTTTTTT
>NA|TRBJ1-2|TRBV7-2|NA
CASSLAGGAVMQGRDTF
TGTGCCAGCAGCTTAGCGGGGGGGGCGGTGATGCAGGGACGGGACACCTTC
>TRBD2|TRBJ2-3|TRBV7-2|NA
CASRSGGAGTDTQYF
TGTGCCAGCAGAAGCGGGGGGGCGGGCACAGATACGCAGTATTTT
>NA|TRBJ1-2|TRBV27|once
CASSFPQGWYTF
TGTGCCAGCAGTTTCCCACAGGGTTGGTACACCTTC
>NA|TRBJ1-1|TRBV18|NA
CASSPPSGASNTEAFF
TGTGCCAGCTCACCACCGTCAGGGGCTTCAAACACTGAAGCTTTCTTT
>NA|TRBJ1-3|TRBV19|NA
CASMRRNSGNTIYF
TGTGCCAGTATGAGGCGGAACTCTGGAAACACCATATATTTT
>TRBD1|TRBJ1-5|TRBV7-9|NA
CASSLSGGGNQPQHF
TGTGCCAGCAGCTTATCAGGGGGCGGCAATCAGCCCCAGCATTTT
>NA|TRBJ1-5|TRBV9|NA
CASSADSYSNQPQHF
TGTGCCAGCAGCGCAGACAGTTATAGCAATCAGCCCCAGCATTTT
>NA|TRBJ1-2|TRBV29-1|NA
CSVERDSIIYGYTF
TGCAGCGTTGAACGGGATTCAATTATCTATGGCTACACCTTC
>NA|TRBJ2-3|TRBV30|NA
CAWSRRGATDTQYF
TGTGCCTGGAGTAGGCGGGGAGCCACAGATACGCAGTATTTT
>TRBD2|TRBJ2-1|TRBV29-1|NA
CSSRLAGGTYNEQFF
TGCAGCTCCCGACTAGCGGGGGGCACATACAATGAGCAGTTCTTC
>NA|TRBJ2-5|TRBV2|once
CASSGQSKRGTQYF
TGTGCCAGCAGTGGACAGTCCAAAAGGGGGACCCAGTACTTC
>NA|TRBJ1-2|TRBV14|NA
CASSQELTYGYTF
TGTGCCAGCAGCCAAGAGTTGACTTATGGCTACACCTTC
>TRBD2|TRBJ2-5|TRBV30|NA
CAWSMASGGETQYF
TGTGCCTGGAGTATGGCTAGCGGGGGAGAGACCCAGTACTTC
>TRBD1|TRBJ1-3|TRBV11-2|once
CASSVDRGEGNTIYF
TGTGCCAGCAGCGTGGACAGGGGGGAAGGAAACACCATATATTTT
>NA|TRBJ1-6|TRBV18|NA
CASSLQDSHLIISPLHF
TGTGCCAGCTCACTCCAGGACAGCCACCTTATTATTTCACCCCTCCACTTT
>NA|TRBJ1-2|TRBV5-1|NA
CASSPQAGGNRYGYTF
TGCGCCAGCAGCCCCCAAGCGGGGGGGAATCGGTATGGCTACACCTTC
>TRBD1|TRBJ2-7|TRBV11-2|NA
CASSFGQGSYEQYF
TGTGCCAGCAGCTTTGGACAGGGGAGCTACGAGCAGTACTTC
>TRBD1|TRBJ2-2|TRBV4-1|NA
CASSLHDRGRGTGELFF
TGCGCCAGCAGCCTTCACGACAGGGGAAGGGGCACCGGGGAGCTGTTTTTT
>NA|TRBJ1-4|TRBV6-5|NA
CATQGEKLFF
TGTGCCACCCAGGGGGAAAAACTGTTTTTT
>NA|TRBJ2-5|TRBV12-3/TRBV12-4|once
CASSLIGVETQYF
TGTGCCAGCAGTTTAATAGGGGTGGAGACCCAGTACTTC
>NA|TRBJ1-2|TRBV5-6|NA
CASSLDGARVGYTF
TGTGCCAGCAGCTTGGATGGGGCTAGGGTAGGCTACACCTTC
>NA|TRBJ2-1|TRBV4-2|NA
CASSQEFRGASYNEQFF
TGTGCCAGCAGCCAAGAATTTCGGGGGGCGTCCTACAATGAGCAGTTCTTC
>NA|TRBJ1-6|TRBV4-2|NA
CASSQEQFYNSPLHF
TGTGCCAGCAGCCAAGAGCAGTTTTATAATTCACCCCTCCACTTT
>TRBD2|TRBJ2-1|TRBV4-2|NA
CASSQRSTSGYNEQFF
TGTGCCAGCAGCCAACGAAGCACTAGCGGGTACAATGAGCAGTTCTTC
>TRBD2|TRBJ2-1|TRBV30|NA
CAWSVRGEGEQFF
TGTGCCTGGAGTGTACGAGGGGAGGGTGAGCAGTTCTTC
>NA|TRBJ2-3|TRBV10-3|NA
CAISGTSTDTQYF
TGTGCCATCAGTGGAACTAGCACAGATACGCAGTATTTT
>NA|TRBJ1-5|TRBV11-2|NA
CASSLDQGVQPQHF
TGTGCCAGCAGCTTAGATCAAGGGGTTCAGCCCCAGCATTTT
>NA|TRBJ1-1|TRBV5-4|NA
CASSRHDMTNTEAFF
TGTGCCAGCAGCCGCCACGACATGACGAACACTGAAGCTTTCTTT
>TRBD1|TRBJ2-1|TRBV5-1|NA
CASSLSGGGYNEQFF
TGCGCCAGCAGCTTGTCAGGGGGCGGTTACAATGAGCAGTTCTTC
>NA|TRBJ1-1|TRBV7-8|NA
CASSSRSRADTEAFF
TGTGCCAGCAGCTCCAGGAGCAGGGCCGACACTGAAGCTTTCTTT
>TRBD1|TRBJ2-5|TRBV7-9|NA
CASSHVPGQGRETQYF
TGTGCCAGCAGTCACGTCCCGGGACAGGGAAGAGAGACCCAGTACTTC
>TRBD1|TRBJ1-1|TRBV19|few
CASRDQGAAEAFF
TGTGCCAGTAGGGACCAGGGGGCCGCTGAAGCTTTCTTT
>NA|TRBJ1-4|TRBV6-2/TRBV6-3|NA
CASSPRTSGKLFF
TGTGCCAGCAGCCCACGGACCTCGGGGAAACTGTTTTTT
>NA|TRBJ1-1|TRBV14|few
CASSQWGENTEAFF
TGTGCCAGCAGCCAATGGGGCGAGAACACTGAAGCTTTCTTT
>NA|TRBJ1-2|TRBV18|NA
CASSYGAGAGDGYTF
TGTGCCAGCTCCTATGGCGCGGGCGCTGGGGATGGCTACACCTTC
>NA|TRBJ1-2|TRBV24-1|NA
CATSDSAERGYGYTF
TGTGCCACCAGTGATTCTGCGGAAAGGGGCTATGGCTACACCTTC
>NA|TRBJ2-2|TRBV7-2|once
CASSSRTPTGELFF
TGTGCCAGCAGCTCTCGGACTCCCACCGGGGAGCTGTTTTTT
>NA|TRBJ1-5|TRBV7-3|NA
CASSLRLPFNSNQPQHF
TGTGCCAGCAGCTTAAGACTGCCCTTCAATAGCAATCAGCCCCAGCATTTT